What follows is one TCR beta chain and its context. Its antigen is currently unknown. The sample is drawn from a study of blood T cells in healthy people across ages. Background on the study: Template-switching capture recovered about one barcoded beta molecule per two T cells.

Collection of 7.5 to 10 milliliters of peripheral blood was performed for each donor. Combining a sample-barcoded 5' primer with a J-beta primer mix, a second PCR ran for about 6 to 12 cycles. Each cDNA molecule, via a template-switch adaptor with 12 random nucleotides, was tagged. TCRdb processed the 5' RACE reads anew with MiXCR; each CDR3 protein has one entry. The profile shows roughly 800,000 distinct CDR3 sequences, roughly 60% of them singletons. Germline-derived CDR1 and CDR2 are SNHLY and FYNNEI. This CDR3 is 14 amino acids long. V was trimmed by 5 bases and J by 6 bases, leaving 16 bases between them. Study observations and caveats: In long-lived donors, naive CD4+ cell counts and diversity exceeded those of aged donors.

This receptor was obtained from a man under 40 in good health. The chain is built from TRBV2 and TRBJ1-2; tentatively, D is TRBD1 (6 bases). The sequencing input was blood. The chain's CDR3 is CASSTTGMRDGYTF. CDR3 DNA sequence: TGTGCCAGCAGTACCACAGGGATGAGAGATGGCTACACCTTC.